One sample yielded the 25 T cell receptor beta chains listed below, sequenced in a study of T cell responses to AZD1222 COVID-19 vaccine. The data were produced by immunoSEQ multiplex PCR, yet TCRdb's version contains in-frame clones alone and is incomplete. There are more than 85,000 clones in the sample; around 85% occur only once, and 4% to 5% lies in the top ten. The sequences come from peripheral blood, collected on day 0 of AZD1222 vaccination. The receptors were sampled from an adult in good health.

This chain connects TRBV5-6 to TRBJ2-2, with 7 bases matching TRBD1. This CDR3 has 15 residues. The germline V gene has CDR1 SGHDT and CDR2 YYEEEE. Unmatched junction bases numbered 4, after V lost 4 bases and J lost 1 base. CDR3 nucleotide sequence: TGTGCCAGCAGCCTCGGGACAGTGAACACCGGGGAGCTGTTTTTT. This codes for CASSLGTVNTGELFF.

V usage is TRBV19 and J usage is TRBJ1-1; D is undetermined. The CDR3 covers 13 residues. V was trimmed by 10 bases and J by 4 bases, leaving 16 bases between them. Germline CDR1 LNHDA, CDR2 SQIVND (reference sequence). CDR3 protein: CATKGQRLTEAFF. CDR3 bases: TGTGCCACAAAGGGTCAGAGACTCACTGAAGCTTTCTTT.

The V call is TRBV15, the J call TRBJ1-4; D possibly corresponds to TRBD1 (5 bases). Trimming shortened V by 5 bases and J by 0 bases, and 10 bases separated the two germline ends. Germline lookup yields CDR1 LNHNV and CDR2 YYDKDF (reference sequence). This CDR3 is built from 15 residues. DNA of the CDR3: TGTGCCACCAGCGACAGTGGGGCAACTAATGAAAAACTGTTTTTT. Translated: CATSDSGATNEKLFF.

This clone was recorded a few times. J is TRBJ2-7 and V is TRBV5-4, with TRBD2 matching 11 bases. Germline CDR1 and CDR2: SGHNT and YYREEE (reference sequence). The CDR3 extends over 15 amino acids. The trim removed 4 bases at V and 3 bases at J, leaving 6 bases unmatched. In DNA, the CDR3 is TGTGCCAGCAGCGTCCTAGCGGGGGGTCTCTACGAGCAGTACTTC. Translation: CASSVLAGGLYEQYF.

The chain carries TRBV24-1 and TRBJ1-2, with 7 bases aligning to TRBD1. The CDR3 extends over 15 amino acids. Germline V gene lookup returns CDR1 KGHDR and CDR2 SFDVKD. With V trimmed by 4 bases and J by 0 bases, 4 bases remained unmatched. The CDR3 reads CATSEGDRPNYGYTF. Written as DNA, the CDR3 is TGTGCCACCAGTGAGGGGGACAGACCTAACTATGGCTACACCTTC.

In this sample, this clone turned up a few times. The chain links TRBV12-3 or TRBV12-4 to TRBJ1-5; D unclear. V was clipped by 6 bases and J by 2 bases, with 8 bases between them. CDR3 length: 13 residues. CDR3 sequence reads: CASSQLGNQPQHF. CDR3 DNA: TGTGCCAGCAGCCAGTTAGGCAATCAGCCCCAGCATTTT.

The chain joins TRBV18 to TRBJ2-5; a possible D gene is TRBD2 (7 bases). Germline-derived CDR1 and CDR2 are KGHSH and LQKENI. CDR3 length equals 15 residues. The V end was cut by 6 bases, the J end by 2 bases, with 16 bases between. Written as DNA, the CDR3 is TGTGCCAGCTCGAACCAGGGAGGGGGACAAGAGACCCAGTACTTC. Translating it yields CASSNQGGGQETQYF.

This chain joins TRBV18 and TRBJ1-2; 7 bases line up with TRBD1. Germline CDR1 and CDR2: KGHSH and LQKENI. The V and J ends lost 6 bases and 1 base, in that order; junction bases with no gene match: 5. The CDR3 runs to 14 residues. CDR3 protein: CASSPGTDNYGYTF. The CDR3 DNA sequence: TGTGCCAGCTCGCCTGGGACAGATAACTATGGCTACACCTTC.

Only one count was recorded for this clone. V is TRBV6-6 and J is TRBJ2-2, with TRBD1 matching 7 bases. After removal of 5 bases from V and 6 bases from J, the junction contained 3 bases not matched to a gene. The germline V gene has CDR1 MNHNY and CDR2 SVGAGI (reference sequence). CDR3 length: 13 residues. The CDR3 here is CASSVQGPGELFF. The CDR3 coding sequence is TGTGCCAGCAGTGTACAGGGGCCCGGGGAGCTGTTTTTT.

The sample holds a few counts of this clone. The rearrangement links TRBV29-1 to TRBJ1-2, with D perhaps matching TRBD1 (6 bases). This CDR3 has 13 amino acids. Germline V gene data show CDR1 as SQVTM and CDR2 as ANQGSEA. V lost 6 bases to trimming and J lost 3 bases, with 14 bases between them. The CDR3 coding sequence is TGCAGCGTCGTTACAGGGATAGACTATGGCTACACCTTC. Translation: CSVVTGIDYGYTF.

The chain carries TRBV9 and TRBJ1-6; D gene unclear. The CDR3 spans 14 residues. The V gene lost 2 bases and the J gene lost 7 bases, with 10 bases spanning the gap. Germline V gene sequence: CDR1 SGDLS, CDR2 YYNGEE. The CDR3 DNA sequence: TGTGCCAGCAGCGTTCGCAGAGAAAATTCACCCCTCCACTTT. Protein: CASSVRRENSPLHF.

CDR3 sequence reads: CASSPGQGSLGYGYTF. CDR3 DNA sequence: TGTGCCAGCAGCCCGGGACAGGGGAGTCTAGGCTATGGCTACACCTTC. V usage is TRBV6-4 and J usage is TRBJ1-2; 10 bases line up with TRBD1. In germline, CDR1 is MRHNA, CDR2 SNTAGT. Germline trimming cut 6 bases from V and 4 bases from J; bases unmatched to any gene: 11. This CDR3 comprises 16 residues.

This clone has a handful of counts. The rearrangement links TRBV5-4 to TRBJ2-1; 10 bases agree with TRBD2. Germline CDR1 SGHNT, CDR2 YYREEE (reference sequence). V lost 4 bases to trimming and J lost 2 bases; unmatched junction nucleotides: 3. The length of the CDR3 is 15 residues. This chain's CDR3 is CASSPAGGAYNEQFF. As DNA, the CDR3 is TGTGCCAGCAGCCCAGCGGGGGGGGCCTACAATGAGCAGTTCTTC.

The V gene is TRBV4-1, the J gene TRBJ2-1; 10 bases match TRBD2. V was clipped by 6 bases and J by 11 bases; unmatched bases: 10. The germline V gene encodes CDR1 MGHRA and CDR2 YSYEKL. The CDR3 totals 14 residues. The CDR3 DNA reads TGCGCCAGCAGACCGAGCGGGAGGGCCGATCAGCAGTTCTTC. Amino acids: CASRPSGRADQQFF.

The CDR3 bases are TGCGCCAGCAGCTTGGGACTCGGAACCGCCTCCTACGAGCAGTACTTC. Translating gives CASSLGLGTASYEQYF. V usage is TRBV5-1 and J usage is TRBJ2-7; D not certain. Trimming cost V 0 bases and J 0 bases, with 13 bases left between them. The CDR3 length is 16 residues. The germline CDR1 and CDR2 sequences are SGHRS and YFSETQ. The complete variable domain, with remaining parts taken from reference TRBV5-1 and TRBJ2-7, reads KAGVTQTPRYLIKTRGQQVTLSCSPISGHRSVSWYQQTPGQGLQFLFEYFSETQRNKGNFPGRFSGRQFSNSRSEMNVSTLELGDSALYLCASSLGLGTASYEQYFGPGTRLTVT.

This clone was detected once. The rearrangement uses TRBV24-1 and TRBJ2-7, with D tentatively TRBD1 or TRBD2 (5 bases each). This CDR3 region has 12 residues. Germline V gene lookup returns CDR1 KGHDR and CDR2 SFDVKD. Deletions cut 2 bases from V and 4 bases from J, with 5 bases between. This CDR3 reads CATSDWGYEQYF. The CDR3 nucleotides read TGTGCCACCAGTGATTGGGGGTACGAGCAGTACTTC.

The chain carries TRBV29-1 and TRBJ2-7; 9 nucleotides align to TRBD1. With 3 bases clipped from V and 0 bases from J, the junction kept 18 bases outside the gene matches. The CDR3 contains 19 residues. Germline CDR1 is SQVTM and CDR2 is ANQGSEA. CDR3 residues: CSVELLPGQGFGSSYEQYF. DNA of the CDR3: TGCAGCGTTGAGCTACTACCGGGACAGGGTTTTGGAAGCTCCTACGAGCAGTACTTC.

The genes are TRBV7-2 and TRBJ2-3, with 10 bases matching TRBD2. Germline V lookup: CDR1 SGHTA, CDR2 FQGNSA. V lost 2 bases to trimming and J lost 1 base; unmatched junction nucleotides: 6. This CDR3 contains 17 residues. The CDR3 protein is CASSLTAGGRGTDTQYF. The CDR3 nucleotides read TGTGCCAGCAGCTTAACAGCGGGGGGGCGGGGCACAGATACGCAGTATTTT.

This chain joins TRBV5-1 and TRBJ2-6; 13 nucleotides align to TRBD2. The V gene end was trimmed by 2 bases and the J gene end by 4 bases; junction bases not matched to a gene: 3. Germline CDR1 reads SGHRS; CDR2 reads YFSETQ. There are 17 residues in the CDR3. The CDR3 reads CASSLTSGRAGANVLTF. The CDR3 DNA is TGCGCCAGCAGCTTAACTAGCGGGAGGGCAGGGGCCAACGTCCTGACTTTC.

The V call is TRBV7-2, the J call TRBJ2-5, with D possibly TRBD2 on 7 matching bases. Germline CDR1 reads SGHTA; CDR2 reads FQGNSA. V dropped 5 bases and J dropped 2 bases, with 18 bases sitting between them. The CDR3 consists of 16 residues. The CDR3 DNA follows: TGTGCCAGCAGCCATGGCTTCGGGGGGCCTCAAGAGACCCAGTACTTC. It yields the protein CASSHGFGGPQETQYF.

Only a few counts were recorded for this clone. V and J are TRBV11-2 and TRBJ1-1; D call uncertain. The length of the CDR3 is 15 residues. Trimming shortened V by 0 bases and J by 1 base, and 9 bases separated the two germline ends. CDR1 is SGHAT and CDR2 is FQNNGV in the germline V gene. The CDR3 coding sequence is TGTGCCAGCAGCTTAGATCGGGCCGCGAACACTGAAGCTTTCTTT. Amino acids: CASSLDRAANTEAFF.

V gene TRBV24-1 combines with J gene TRBJ2-2, with D hard to call. The CDR3 contains 12 residues. Germline lookup yields CDR1 KGHDR and CDR2 SFDVKD. Between the trimmed V and J ends, which lost 7 bases and 2 bases, there was a span of 4 bases. This CDR3 is CATSENTGELFF. The CDR3 DNA reads TGTGCCACCAGCGAAAACACCGGGGAGCTGTTTTTT.

The genes are TRBV9 and TRBJ2-7, with D maybe TRBD1 (6 bases). This CDR3 is 19 amino acids long. V lost 2 bases, J lost 3 bases, and 27 bases lay in between. From germline, CDR1 is SGDLS and CDR2 YYNGEE. The CDR3 region has the DNA TGTGCCAGCAGCGTCCGTCCCGCGGACACAGGGTTCGGGGTCTACGAGCAGTACTTC. It yields the protein CASSVRPADTGFGVYEQYF.

The chain is built from TRBV19 and TRBJ2-7; D perhaps matches TRBD2 (5 bases). V was clipped by 2 bases and J by 4 bases, with 21 bases between them. Germline V lookup: CDR1 LNHDA, CDR2 SQIVND (reference sequence). The CDR3 is 17 amino acids. Here the CDR3 DNA reads TGTGCCAGTAGTATAAGAGCGGATCCTCCCCTCCGGTACGAGCAGTACTTC. It translates to CASSIRADPPLRYEQYF.

The rearrangement joins TRBV6-7 to TRBJ2-7, with TRBD1 as a possible D gene (5 bases). TRBV6-7 is sorted into the ORF group, with uncertain function. There are 15 residues in the CDR3. V gave up 6 bases and J gave up 0 bases, with 15 bases separating them. The CDR3, as DNA: TGTGCCAGCAGGTACAGGCAGAAAGACTCCTACGAGCAGTACTTC. As protein: CASRYRQKDSYEQYF.